This T cell receptor beta chain was observed in a study of cytomegalovirus exposure and HLA in healthy donors. Study conclusions and caveats: According to an earlier analysis, most TCR beta V segments yielded productive rearrangements about 90% or about 30% of the time. There were some V segments, including TRBV6-2 and TRBV6-3, excluded as indistinguishable. Presence/absence analyses assumed roughly uniform sequencing depth across donors. In vitro, a few CMV-associated chains proved specific for CMV antigens.

This clone occurred a few times. Its antigen remains unknown. In germline, CDR1 is SEHNR, CDR2 FQNEAQ (reference sequence). The V end lost 5 bases, the J end lost 0 bases, and 11 bases lay between the germline ends. The CDR3 totals 15 residues. Vbeta (60) and Jbeta (13) primers were used in the PCR. Clones were read by immunoSEQ multiplex PCR, and TCRdb kept only the in-frame ones, dropping some. The sample comprises about 120,000 clones, about 80% of which are singletons, and roughly 3.5% rests with the top ten. The rearrangement links TRBV7-9 to TRBJ1-3; the D is unclear. The sequencing sample was made of PBMCs. This clonotype was obtained from a woman in her forties or fifties in good health and CMV-seronegative. The CDR3 bases are TGTGCCAGCAGCCCTGACATATTCTCTGGAAACACCATATATTTT. Its protein product is CASSPDIFSGNTIYF.